A selection of T cell receptor beta chains follows, all from one sample in a study of Tregs in tolerant kidney transplant recipients. Measured with immunoSEQ multiplex PCR; TCRdb has only the in-frame clones, and not every one. Found here are about 64,000 clones, around 87% of them singletons; the top ten hold 3.8%. The input for sequencing was CD4+ T cells from blood (PBMCs), taken 6 months after the transplant. The receptors here all came from a human patient who received a combined kidney and bone marrow transplant. A subset of T cells may come from the graft donor. CDR3s include the opening cysteine and the closing phenylalanine or tryptophan. The D gene is left open where the match is weak. Clone size is given for some rows only: seen once, a few or many times, or a class if the clone is expanded.

CASSQIRDSVTDTQYF	TGTGCCAGCAGCCAGATCCGGGACAGCGTCACAGATACGCAGTATTTT	-	TRBJ2-3	TRBV5-8	TRBD1
CASNPAGHGAYGYTF	TGTGCCAGCAACCCGGCTGGACACGGAGCTTATGGCTACACCTTC	-	TRBJ1-2	TRBV7-2	-
CASSLTGIYGYTF	TGTGCCAGCAGTTTGACGGGGATCTATGGCTACACCTTC	-	TRBJ1-2	TRBV28	-
CASTPYEANSPLHF	TGTGCCAGCACCCCATATGAGGCAAATTCCCCCCTCCACTTT	-	TRBJ1-6	TRBV6-6	-
CASSPRGTYQETQYF	TGTGCCAGTAGTCCCCGGGGTACGTACCAAGAGACCCAGTACTTC	few	TRBJ2-5	TRBV19	-
CASSPDREDEQYF	TGTGCCAGTAGTCCGGACAGGGAGGACGAGCAGTACTTC	-	TRBJ2-7	TRBV19	TRBD1
CASSFLAGGTDTQYF	TGCGCCAGCAGCTTTCTGGCGGGGGGGACAGATACGCAGTATTTT	-	TRBJ2-3	TRBV5-1	TRBD2
CASSRDRFYGYTF	TGTGCCAGCAGCCGGGACAGGTTCTATGGCTACACCTTC	-	TRBJ1-2	TRBV6-5	TRBD1
CASSDPRISGNTIYF	TGCGCCAGCAGCGACCCTAGGATCTCTGGAAACACCATATATTTT	-	TRBJ1-3	TRBV5-1	-
CASRTGTSGYEQYF	TGCGCCAGCCGAACCGGGACTAGCGGTTACGAGCAGTACTTC	-	TRBJ2-7	TRBV5-1	TRBD2
CASSARGRDTEAFF	TGTGCCAGCAGCGCCAGGGGGCGGGACACTGAAGCTTTCTTT	-	TRBJ1-1	TRBV7-2	TRBD1
CAISEDRGVGYRTDTQYF	TGTGCCATCAGTGAGGACCGGGGGGTAGGCTATCGCACAGATACGCAGTATTTT	-	TRBJ2-3	TRBV10-3	TRBD2
CASSFTELNTEAFF	TGTGCCAGCAGCTTCACAGAGTTGAACACTGAAGCTTTCTTT	-	TRBJ1-1	TRBV7-8	-
CASSLTSYNEQFF	TGTGCCAGCAGCCTGACTAGTTACAATGAGCAGTTCTTC	-	TRBJ2-1	TRBV7-2	-
CASRGLAGVNTGELFF	TGTGCCAGCAGGGGACTAGCGGGGGTGAACACCGGGGAGCTGTTTTTT	once	TRBJ2-2	TRBV2	TRBD2
CASSHYYRASGGDTDTQYF	TGCGCCAGCAGCCATTACTACCGGGCTAGCGGGGGGGACACAGATACGCAGTATTTT	-	TRBJ2-3	TRBV4-1	TRBD2
CASSIWELAGAEQYF	TGTGCCAGCAGTATATGGGAACTAGCGGGAGCCGAGCAGTACTTC	-	TRBJ2-7	TRBV6-1	TRBD2
CASSGPQGSGNTIYF	TGCGCCAGCAGCGGACCACAGGGGTCTGGAAACACCATATATTTT	few	TRBJ1-3	TRBV5-1	TRBD1
CASIQMGDGLDTQYF	TGTGCCAGCATCCAGATGGGAGACGGTTTAGATACGCAGTATTTT	-	TRBJ2-3	TRBV7-8	-
CSVWTANTGELFF	TGCAGCGTCTGGACAGCTAACACCGGGGAGCTGTTTTTT	-	TRBJ2-2	TRBV29-1	-
CASSRIAGAGANVLTF	TGTGCCAGCAGTAGAATAGCGGGGGCTGGGGCCAACGTCCTGACTTTC	-	TRBJ2-6	TRBV27	TRBD2
CAISDPRDRGLVETQYF	TGTGCCATCAGTGACCCACGGGACAGGGGGCTGGTTGAGACCCAGTACTTC	-	TRBJ2-5	TRBV10-3	TRBD1
CASSVDGGAAGELFF	TGTGCCAGCAGCGTAGACGGGGGGGCGGCCGGGGAGCTGTTTTTT	-	TRBJ2-2	TRBV9	TRBD2
CASSLDGLSGNTIYF	TGTGCCAGCAGCTTAGACGGTCTCTCTGGAAACACCATATATTTT	few	TRBJ1-3	TRBV7-9	-
CASSMGQGYGYTF	TGTGCCAGTAGCATGGGACAGGGGTATGGCTACACCTTC	few	TRBJ1-2	TRBV19	TRBD1
CASSHRGNQPQHF	TGTGCCAGTAGTCACAGGGGGAATCAGCCCCAGCATTTT	-	TRBJ1-5	TRBV19	TRBD1
CASSLQGAPGANVLTF	TGTGCCAGCAGTTTGCAGGGGGCCCCTGGGGCCAACGTCCTGACTTTC	-	TRBJ2-6	TRBV27	TRBD1
CASSVGVGTSWVRSYNEQFF	TGTGCCAGCAGCGTAGGGGTGGGGACTAGCTGGGTGAGATCCTACAATGAGCAGTTCTTC	once	TRBJ2-1	TRBV9	TRBD2
CASSQEWWLGGSPSYNEQFF	TGCGCCAGCAGCCAAGAATGGTGGCTTGGCGGGAGCCCCTCCTACAATGAGCAGTTCTTC	-	TRBJ2-1	TRBV4-1	TRBD2
CASCRDRGPSPLHF	TGTGCCAGCTGCCGGGACAGGGGGCCTTCCCCCCTCCACTTT	-	TRBJ1-6	TRBV18	TRBD1
CASSLFWTSPQTSNTGELFF	TGTGCCAGCAGTTTATTCTGGACTAGCCCCCAAACTTCGAACACCGGGGAGCTGTTTTTT	-	TRBJ2-2	TRBV27	TRBD2
CASSLHAGGNTEAFF	TGTGCCAGCAGCTTACACGCGGGAGGGAACACTGAGGCTTTCTTT	-	TRBJ1-1	TRBV7-2	-
CASSRYQGPTDTQYF	TGTGCCAGCAGTAGATACCAGGGGCCCACAGATACGCAGTATTTT	-	TRBJ2-3	TRBV21-1	-
CASSQDGTSQEQYF	TGCGCCAGCAGCCAAGATGGCACCTCTCAAGAGCAGTACTTC	-	TRBJ2-7	TRBV4-3	-
CASGFRFQGADYGYTF	TGTGCTAGTGGGTTCCGATTTCAGGGGGCCGACTATGGCTACACCTTC	-	TRBJ1-2	TRBV12-5	TRBD1
CASRLSGEEAFF	TGTGCCAGTAGGCTTTCAGGGGAAGAAGCTTTCTTT	-	TRBJ1-1	TRBV19	-
CAWSVIGDQPQHF	TGTGCCTGGAGTGTAATAGGGGATCAGCCCCAGCATTTT	-	TRBJ1-5	TRBV30	-
CASSLSRLNSPLHF	TGTGCCAGCAGCTTAAGCAGGCTTAATTCACCCCTCCACTTT	-	TRBJ1-6	TRBV7-3	-
CASRSGGLGETQYF	TGTGCCAGCAGGTCAGGGGGCCTTGGTGAGACCCAGTACTTC	-	TRBJ2-5	TRBV28	TRBD1
CASSEELVTNGYTF	TGTGCCAGCAGTGAAGAGTTGGTAACTAACGGCTACACCTTC	-	TRBJ1-2	TRBV25-1	-
CASSQEKGGGTDTQYF	TGCGCCAGCAGCCAAGAGAAAGGGGGGGGAACAGATACGCAGTATTTT	-	TRBJ2-3	TRBV4-1	-
CASSLGGGYGYTF	TGTGCCAGCAGTTTAGGGGGGGGCTATGGCTACACCTTC	-	TRBJ1-2	TRBV27	-
CASSLGGARDTQYF	TGTGCCAGCAGCTTAGGGGGGGCGCGAGATACGCAGTATTTT	-	TRBJ2-3	TRBV5-8	-
CASSPRIGGGYEQYF	TGTGCCAGCAGCCCCAGGATCGGGGGGGGCTACGAGCAGTACTTC	once	TRBJ2-7	TRBV5-4	TRBD2
CASSYEGGSYNEQFF	TGTGCCAGCAGTTACGAGGGAGGTTCCTACAATGAGCAGTTCTTC	-	TRBJ2-1	TRBV6-5	-
CASSFTGWAGAFF	TGTGCCAGCAGCTTCACAGGGTGGGCAGGGGCTTTCTTT	-	TRBJ1-1	TRBV7-2	-
CASRLETGHEQYF	TGTGCAAGTCGCTTAGAGACAGGGCACGAGCAGTACTTC	-	TRBJ2-7	TRBV12-2	-
CASKMTGGPDTQYF	TGTGCCAGCAAAATGACAGGGGGCCCAGATACGCAGTATTTT	-	TRBJ2-3	TRBV6-5	TRBD1
CASSRGTGGREPNEKLFF	TGTGCCAGCAGCCGCGGAACAGGGGGCAGGGAACCTAATGAAAAACTGTTTTTT	once	TRBJ1-4	TRBV4-2	TRBD1
CASSPSGANYGYTF	TGTGCCAGCTCACCATCAGGGGCTAACTATGGCTACACCTTC	-	TRBJ1-2	TRBV18	-
CASSFGDRRNYGYTF	TGTGCCAGCAGTTTTGGGGACAGGCGCAACTATGGCTACACCTTC	-	TRBJ1-2	TRBV28	TRBD1
CSGQNTEAFF	TGCAGCGGACAGAACACTGAAGCTTTCTTT	-	TRBJ1-1	TRBV29-1	-
CASGWGEPETQYF	TGTGCTAGTGGTTGGGGGGAGCCAGAGACCCAGTACTTC	-	TRBJ2-5	TRBV12-5	-
CASSAGSEAFF	TGTGCCAGCAGCGCGGGCTCTGAAGCTTTCTTT	-	TRBJ1-1	TRBV14	-
CASSDQMGLAGRTGELFF	TGTGCCAGCAGCGACCAGATGGGACTAGCGGGTCGCACCGGGGAGCTGTTTTTT	-	TRBJ2-2	TRBV7-2	TRBD2
CAIRDRGYNEQFF	TGTGCCATCCGGGACAGGGGATACAATGAGCAGTTCTTC	-	TRBJ2-1	TRBV10-3	TRBD1
CASSPLFGTGNEKLFF	TGTGCCAGCAGCCCCCTCTTCGGGACAGGGAACGAAAAACTGTTTTTT	few	TRBJ1-4	TRBV6-6	TRBD1
CASSPQLDREVHYEQYF	TGTGCCAGCTCACCACAGCTGGACAGGGAAGTTCACTACGAGCAGTACTTC	-	TRBJ2-7	TRBV18	TRBD1
CAWSGQGATDTQYF	TGTGCCTGGAGTGGACAGGGGGCGACAGATACGCAGTATTTT	-	TRBJ2-3	TRBV30	TRBD1